The clone carrying this T cell receptor beta chain was picked up many times. The antigen is undetermined. Germline CDR1 reads SGHTA; CDR2 reads FQGTGA. The junction had 7 bases not matched to a gene; V was cut back by 5 bases and J by 5 bases. The CDR3 runs to 16 residues. These data are taken from a study of T cells in Graves' hyperthyroidism and ophthalmopathy. Study overall: Blood was drawn when the patient was first diagnosed and still untreated.

The study, taken as a whole, reports: Blood also held most thyroid clonotypes expanded beyond 0.001.

Regions amplified from RNA transcripts were the TCR beta CDR3 regions. First-round RT-PCR targeting the TCR CDR3 was performed with the HTBI primer set. TCRdb re-derived calls from the multiplex PCR reads in MiXCR, one entry per CDR3 protein. This sample has 100,000 to 130,000 distinct CDR3 sequences; more than 15% occur once, and the top ten carry around 44%. Patients aged 18 to 65 had newly diagnosed hyperthyroidism of under 2 months' duration. Fresh peripheral blood, roughly 9.8 ml of it, supplied the PBMCs. V is TRBV7-3 and J is TRBJ2-3; the match to TRBD2 covers 13 bases. The sequenced material came from blood. The receptor's source is a woman between 45 and 65 years old with Graves' hyperthyroidism. CDR3 DNA: TGTGCCAGCAGCCCCGGGGGACTAGCGGGGCGAGATACGCAGTATTTT. Translating gives CASSPGGLAGRDTQYF.